What follows are 7 T cell receptor beta chains derived from one specimen sequenced in a study of shared clonotypes between healthy human individuals. Clones were read by immunoSEQ multiplex PCR, and TCRdb kept only the in-frame ones, dropping some. This table holds a few million clones, 80% to 95% found once. Sequences were obtained from naive CD4+ T cells from PBMCs. Subset here: CD45RA+ positively selected. The receptors come from a man aged 18 to 30 in good health. Some clones in this sample may be carry-over from other donors' samples.

The rearrangement joins TRBV21-1 to TRBJ1-2. TRBV21-1 is a known pseudogene. The CDR3 runs 16 residues. CDR3 region: CASSNRWQEPPYGYTF. The CDR3 coding sequence is TGTGCCAGCAGCAATAGATGGCAGGAGCCACCCTATGGCTACACCTTC.

The chain carries TRBV2 and TRBJ1-1; 7 nucleotides agree with TRBD1. Per germline, CDR1 SNHLY and CDR2 FYNNEI. The length of the CDR3 is 14 residues. The V gene end was trimmed by 6 bases and the J gene end by 2 bases; junction bases not matched to a gene: 6. The CDR3 here is CASRTRGRNTEAFF. CDR3 in DNA: TGTGCCAGCAGAACCAGGGGGAGAAACACTGAAGCTTTCTTT. Using reference TRBV2 and TRBJ1-1 for the parts outside the CDR3, the full variable domain is EPEVTQTPSHQVTQMGQEVILRCVPISNHLYFYWYRQILGQKVEFLVSFYNNEISEKSEIFDDQFSVERPDGSNFTLKIRSTKLEDSAMYFCASRTRGRNTEAFFGQGTRLTVV.

The chain combines TRBV30 with TRBJ2-3; 7 positions match TRBD2. Per the germline V gene, CDR1 is GTSNPN and CDR2 is SVGIG (reference sequence). V gave up 0 bases and J gave up 1 base; unmatched junction bases: 13. CDR3 length equals 18 residues. The chain's CDR3 is CAWSVGGASGIGTDTQYF. Here the CDR3 DNA reads TGTGCCTGGAGTGTTGGAGGGGCTAGCGGCATTGGCACAGATACGCAGTATTTT.

J is TRBJ2-7 and V is TRBV18, with D unresolved. Germline CDR1 and CDR2: KGHSH and LQKENI. Trimming took off 3 bases at V and 4 bases at J, with 16 bases between the two ends. The CDR3 is made up of 15 amino acids. CDR3 loop: CASSPSQGLMYEQYF. The CDR3 DNA sequence: TGTGCCAGCTCACCCTCCCAAGGGCTGATGTACGAGCAGTACTTC.

The chain recombines TRBV18 with TRBJ1-3; D not certain. The CDR3 length is 16 residues. Deletions cut 2 bases from V and 0 bases from J, with 11 bases between. Germline V gene sequence: CDR1 KGHSH, CDR2 LQKENI. The CDR3 protein is CASSPRATNSGNTIYF. CDR3 coding DNA: TGTGCCAGCTCACCAAGGGCAACCAACTCTGGAAACACCATATATTTT.

This clone is a singleton in its sample. The gene calls are TRBV2 and TRBJ1-5; possibly TRBD1 for D (5 bases). From germline, CDR1 is SNHLY and CDR2 FYNNEI. This CDR3 spans 15 amino acids. Trimming stripped 1 base from V and 4 bases from J, with 11 bases between. CDR3 region: CASSEDGGGNQPQHF. Written as DNA, the CDR3 is TGTGCCAGCAGTGAAGACGGGGGAGGGAATCAGCCCCAGCATTTT.

This chain uses TRBV15 with TRBJ2-3; possible D gene TRBD1, 5 bases. The CDR3 is made up of 16 amino acids. V was trimmed by 5 bases and J by 1 base, leaving 16 bases between them. Germline V gene lookup returns CDR1 LNHNV and CDR2 YYDKDF (reference sequence). The CDR3 loop is CATSHLSGFGTDTQYF. The CDR3, as DNA: TGTGCCACCAGCCACCTCTCAGGGTTTGGCACAGATACGCAGTATTTT.